These 27 T cell receptor beta chains were sequenced from one sample in a study of T cell repertoires in cytomegalovirus infection. TCRdb analysed the reads with MiXCR anew, one entry per CDR3 protein. Of hundreds of thousands of distinct CDR3 sequences in the sample, 24% were seen once. Specimen: CD8+ T cells from PBMCs. These receptors came from a human donor in good health (CMV status not recorded). Some clones in this sample may be carry-over from other donors' samples.

The sample holds many counts of this clonotype. The chain carries TRBV28 and TRBJ2-3; D remains unclear. Germline CDR1 reads MDHEN; CDR2 reads SYDVKM. V shed 2 bases and J shed 9 bases, with 9 bases lying between them. The CDR3 length is 12 residues. CDR3 DNA: TGTGCCAGCAGTTTAAATTTGGGGACGCAGTATTTT. Residues: CASSLNLGTQYF.

The chain carries TRBV25-1 and TRBJ2-2; D tentatively reads TRBD1 or TRBD2 (5 bases each). Germline lookup yields CDR1 MGHDK and CDR2 SYGVNS. Trimming stripped 1 base from V and 4 bases from J, with 7 bases between. The CDR3 extends over 14 amino acids. DNA for the CDR3: TGTGCCAGCAGTGAATTGGGGGTCACCGGGGAGCTGTTTTTT. It codes for CASSELGVTGELFF.

Only a few counts were recorded for this clonotype. The chain combines TRBV10-3 with TRBJ2-1, with 7 positions matching TRBD1. Germline CDR1 and CDR2: ENHRY and SYGVKD. After removal of 0 bases from V and 3 bases from J, the junction contained 5 bases not matched to a gene. The CDR3 has 16 residues. CDR3: CAISESTGQSYNEQFF. CDR3 DNA sequence: TGTGCCATCAGTGAGTCGACGGGACAGAGCTACAATGAGCAGTTCTTC.

This clonotype has more than one count but fewer than ten. V and J are TRBV6-2 or TRBV6-3 and TRBJ2-7, with 7 positions matching TRBD1. V dropped 5 bases and J dropped 2; count of bases not matched to a gene: 9. Germline values: CDR1 MNHEY, CDR2 SVGEGT. The CDR3 is made up of 15 amino acids. CDR3 nucleotides: TGTGCCAGCAGTCTACTCGGGACAGAGACCTACGAGCAGTACGTC. This codes for CASSLLGTETYEQYV.

The chain carries TRBV20-1 and TRBJ2-1; D unclear. The V end lost 0 bases, the J end lost 10 bases, and 10 bases lay between the germline ends. Germline assignment: CDR1 DFQATT and CDR2 SNEGSKA (reference sequence). The CDR3 sequence is 12 residues long. This CDR3 reads CSARDRPFEQFF. DNA for the CDR3: TGCAGTGCTAGAGATAGGCCCTTCGAGCAGTTCTTC.

The chain joins TRBV28 to TRBJ2-7; perhaps D is TRBD1 or TRBD2 (5 bases each). This CDR3 contains 13 residues. Trimming cost V 7 bases and J 6 bases, with 16 bases left between them. CDR1 is MDHEN, CDR2 SYDVKM, per germline. The CDR3 DNA sequence: TGTGCCAGCAAATACCAGGGAGTAAGCGAGCAGTACGTC. It yields the protein CASKYQGVSEQYV.

V is TRBV7-9 and J is TRBJ2-2; D is uncertain. Per the germline V gene, CDR1 is SEHNR and CDR2 is FQNEAQ (reference sequence). The germline V and J ends were trimmed by 6 bases and 4 bases, with 12 bases remaining between them. This CDR3 region has 14 residues. CDR3 in DNA: TGTGCCAGCAGTCGAGACTGGAGCACCGGGGAGCTGTTTTTT. It specifies CASSRDWSTGELFF.

The rearrangement joins TRBV29-1 to TRBJ2-3; 8 positions agree with TRBD1. Germline assignment: CDR1 SQVTM and CDR2 ANQGSEA. The CDR3 runs 16 residues. V trimming: 8 bases; J trimming: 1 base; junction bases outside the gene matches: 14. The CDR3 region is CSISGGEFYGTDTQYF. CDR3 coding DNA: TGCAGCATATCAGGGGGCGAGTTTTACGGCACAGATACGCAGTATTTT.

This chain links TRBV20-1 with TRBJ1-5; unclear D gene. Germline values: CDR1 DFQATT, CDR2 SNEGSKA (reference sequence). V lost 1 base, J lost 2 bases, and 6 bases lay in between. The CDR3 extends over 13 amino acids. The CDR3 DNA reads TGCAGTGCTAGAGGGCCAGGCAATCAGCCCCAGCATTTT. It encodes CSARGPGNQPQHF.

This clonotype showed up just a few times. J is TRBJ2-3 and V is TRBV19; a weak D match, TRBD1 (5 bases). There are 15 residues in the CDR3. Germline V CDR1 and CDR2: LNHDA, SQIVND (reference sequence). V lost 3 bases to trimming and J lost 5 bases, with 15 bases between them. The CDR3 region is CASSIVDSLGDTQYF. In DNA, the CDR3 is TGTGCCAGTAGTATCGTAGACAGCCTAGGAGATACGCAGTATTTT.

This clonotype has a handful of counts. A clone one base away is much larger, so this may be a read error. This rearrangement joins TRBV7-8 to TRBJ1-1, with D possibly TRBD1 on 6 matching bases. This CDR3 region has 18 residues. CDR1 SGHVS and CDR2 FQNEAQ come from the germline V gene. CDR3 residues: CVSSAGTPNDLLNTEAFF. The CDR3 nucleotides read TGTGTCAGCAGCGCTGGGACACCGAACGATCTTTTGAACACTGAAGCTTTCTTT.

This clonotype was counted a few times. This rearrangement joins TRBV20-1 to TRBJ2-3, with D possibly being TRBD1 or TRBD2 (5 bases each). This CDR3 contains 14 residues. The germline V gene encodes CDR1 DFQATT and CDR2 SNEGSKA (reference sequence). With 3 bases removed from V and 2 bases from J, the gap between germline ends came to 12 bases. The chain's CDR3 is CSASDGTPTDTQYF. The CDR3 DNA sequence: TGCAGTGCTAGTGACGGGACCCCCACAGATACGCAGTATTTT.

The chain is built from TRBV9 and TRBJ1-1; D remains ambiguous. The germline gives CDR1 SGDLS, CDR2 YYNGEE. This CDR3 spans 15 amino acids. Trimming cost V 6 bases and J 3 bases, with 18 bases left between them. The CDR3 region has the DNA TGTGCCAGCACCCGCAAGGTAGGGATGGACACTGAAGCTTTCTTT. This codes for CASTRKVGMDTEAFF.

The chain has TRBV7-6 and TRBJ2-1; no reliable D call. Deletions cut 2 bases from V and 5 bases from J, with 13 bases between. The CDR3 has 15 residues. The V gene's germline CDR1 is SGHVS and CDR2 FNYEAQ. CDR3 DNA sequence: TGTGCCAGCAGCTTAATCTGGGTGACCCACAATGAGCAGTTCTTC. Residues: CASSLIWVTHNEQFF. Variable domain in full (rest from reference TRBV7-6 and TRBJ2-1): GAGVSQSPRYKVTKRGQDVALRCDPISGHVSLYWYRQALGQGPEFLTYFNYEAQQDKSGLPNDRFSAERPEGSISTLTIQRTEQRDSAMYRCASSLIWVTHNEQFFGPGTRLTVL.

The chain is built from TRBV24-1 and TRBJ2-1; 12 bases align to TRBD2. The CDR3 loop spans 14 amino acids. Unmatched junction bases numbered 5, after V lost 7 bases and J lost 8 bases. Per the germline V gene, CDR1 is KGHDR and CDR2 is SFDVKD. CDR3 protein: CATSRLAGEDEQFF. CDR3 nucleotides: TGTGCCACCAGCAGACTAGCGGGGGAGGATGAGCAGTTCTTC.

This clonotype was detected ten times or more. The chain has TRBV7-6 and TRBJ2-3; tentatively, D is TRBD1 (6 bases). The CDR3 runs 15 residues. Germline V gene lookup returns CDR1 SGHVS and CDR2 FNYEAQ. Trimming removed 4 bases from V and 0 bases from J, with 11 bases in between. For the CDR3, the DNA is TGTGCCAGCAGCTCCAGGGGACCTAGCACAGATACGCAGTATTTT. This gives the protein CASSSRGPSTDTQYF.

There are a few counts of this clonotype. This chain uses TRBV25-1 with TRBJ1-5; a possible D gene is TRBD1 (6 bases). The germline gives CDR1 MGHDK, CDR2 SYGVNS. The length of the CDR3 is 14 residues. Trimming took 3 bases from V and 5 from J, leaving 11 bases between them. The CDR3 DNA reads TGTGCCAGCAGTGACTGGGACAAGGATCAGCCCCAGCATTTT. Its translation: CASSDWDKDQPQHF.

This chain connects TRBV9 to TRBJ2-1, with 7 positions matching TRBD2. The junction had 6 bases not matched to a gene; V was cut back by 4 bases and J by 2 bases. The germline CDR1 and CDR2 sequences are SGDLS and YYNGEE. This CDR3 has 15 residues. CDR3 sequence: CASSPREGPYNEQFF. The CDR3 DNA sequence: TGTGCCAGCAGCCCTAGGGAGGGCCCCTACAATGAGCAGTTCTTC. Using reference TRBV9 and TRBJ2-1 for the parts outside the CDR3, the full variable domain is DSGVTQTPKHLITATGQRVTLRCSPRSGDLSVYWYQQSLDQGLQFLIQYYNGEERAKGNILERFSAQQFPDLHSELNLSSLELGDSALYFCASSPREGPYNEQFFGPGTRLTVL.

This clonotype was found a few times. This rearrangement joins TRBV9 to TRBJ2-3, with 7 bases lining up with TRBD2. The CDR3 spans 14 residues. The V gene end was trimmed by 0 bases and the J gene end by 6 bases; junction bases not matched to a gene: 4. Germline CDR1 reads SGDLS; CDR2 reads YYNGEE. CDR3 sequence reads: CASSVAAGKDTQYF. The DNA for the CDR3 is TGTGCCAGCAGCGTAGCAGCGGGGAAGGATACGCAGTATTTT. The entire variable domain, with the rest obtained from reference TRBV9 and TRBJ2-3, is as follows: DSGVTQTPKHLITATGQRVTLRCSPRSGDLSVYWYQQSLDQGLQFLIQYYNGEERAKGNILERFSAQQFPDLHSELNLSSLELGDSALYFCASSVAAGKDTQYFGPGTRLTVL.

This clonotype has a handful of counts. A much larger clone differs from this one at a single base, so this may be a read error. The rearrangement links TRBV28 to TRBJ1-6, with 8 bases identical to TRBD1. Germline CDR1 and CDR2: MDHEN and SYDVKM. The CDR3 runs to 14 residues. J was trimmed by 9 bases and V by 5 bases; bases with no gene match: 6. The CDR3 protein is CASSPRTGISPLHF. CDR3 bases: TGTGCCAGCAGTCCCCGGACAGGGATTTCACCCCTCCACTTT.

The sample holds many counts of this clonotype. The chain uses TRBV12-3 or TRBV12-4 and TRBJ1-2; D is uncertain. The CDR3 totals 16 residues. V dropped 2 bases and J dropped 4 bases, with 17 bases sitting between them. CDR3 loop: CASSLSVNSGIYGYTF. The CDR3 DNA sequence: TGTGCCAGCAGTTTATCGGTGAACAGCGGGATCTATGGCTACACCTTC.

Concerning this clonotype itself: The junction shows a germline mismatch at one end, possibly a read error. The chain links TRBV7-2 to TRBJ2-3, with D maybe TRBD2 (6 bases). The length of the CDR3 is 14 residues. Germline-derived CDR1 and CDR2 are SGHTA and FQGNSA. CDR3 nucleotide sequence: TGTGCCGGCAGCTTGGCGGGGCGCACAGATACGCAGTATTTT. It specifies CAGSLAGRTDTQYF.

The chain has TRBV29-1 and TRBJ2-5, with D uncertain. The CDR3 is made up of 13 amino acids. Germline assignment: CDR1 SQVTM and CDR2 ANQGSEA. Trimming took 6 bases from V and 1 from J, leaving 12 bases between them. The CDR3 bases are TGCAGCGTGGTCTCCTGGTTCCAAGAGACCCAGTACTTC. Residues: CSVVSWFQETQYF.

V usage is TRBV3-1 and J usage is TRBJ2-7; no clear D gene. V lost 2 bases and J 3 bases, leaving 11 bases between the germline ends. Germline V gene sequence: CDR1 LGHDT, CDR2 YNNKEL (reference sequence). This CDR3 comprises 14 residues. CDR3: CASSQLKDGYEQYF. The CDR3 DNA follows: TGTGCCAGCAGCCAACTTAAGGACGGCTACGAGCAGTACTTC.

The V and J genes are TRBV20-1 and TRBJ1-2; D is unclear. V was cut by 1 base and J by 5 bases, with 14 bases left in between. The CDR3 totals 14 residues. Germline V gene lookup returns CDR1 DFQATT and CDR2 SNEGSKA (reference sequence). The CDR3 reads CSARGQDQVYGYTF. The CDR3 region has the DNA TGCAGTGCTAGAGGCCAGGATCAAGTATATGGCTACACCTTC.

In this sample, this clonotype turned up many times. V usage is TRBV7-2 and J usage is TRBJ2-3; possibly TRBD2 for D (6 bases). The CDR3 covers 14 residues. V was trimmed by 6 bases and J by 5 bases, leaving 15 bases between them. Germline V gene sequence: CDR1 SGHTA, CDR2 FQGNSA. The CDR3 protein is CASSPVGGLDTQYF. In DNA, the CDR3 is TGTGCCAGCAGTCCAGTGGGAGGATTAGATACGCAGTATTTT.

This chain links TRBV20-1 with TRBJ1-4; 9 nucleotides align to TRBD1. After removal of 4 bases from V and 7 bases from J, the junction contained 7 bases not matched to a gene. There are 14 residues in the CDR3. CDR1 is DFQATT, CDR2 SNEGSKA, per germline (reference sequence). The CDR3 is CSATRDRVVEKLFF. In nucleotides, the CDR3 is TGCAGTGCTACCCGGGACAGGGTTGTTGAAAAACTGTTTTTT.